This record covers a single TCR beta chain. No antigen is known for it. The sample belongs to a study of beta chain features in type 1 diabetes. Across the study: Cell yields, age and gender were similar between patients and healthy donors.

Sequenced material consisted of expressed TCRB transcripts (all of the isolated RNA was reverse transcribed). Produced via immunoSEQ multiplex PCR; TCRdb's table is partial and in-frame only. The table lists about 340,000 clones, about 13% of them singletons. The germline V gene has CDR1 SGHNT and CDR2 YENEEA. V was clipped by 0 bases and J by 4 bases, with 8 bases between them. The CDR3 runs to 14 residues. Study results and limitations: TCRB CDR3s were moderately but significantly shorter in Type 1 diabetes patients in all four CD4+ subsets. More deletions and fewer insertions at VDJ junctions were found in patients with type 1 diabetes. The naive, central memory and Treg TCRB repertoires showed an apparent similarity that was greater among patients than among healthy donors.

The J gene is TRBJ2-3, the V gene TRBV11-3; weak D call: TRBD2 (6 bases). Sequencing was performed on naive CD4+ T cells from blood. The sequence derives from a woman between 18 and 29 years old with type 1 diabetes. For the CDR3, the DNA is TGTGCCAGCAGCTTAGAGGTAGCGGCAGATACGCAGTATTTT. It codes for CASSLEVAADTQYF.